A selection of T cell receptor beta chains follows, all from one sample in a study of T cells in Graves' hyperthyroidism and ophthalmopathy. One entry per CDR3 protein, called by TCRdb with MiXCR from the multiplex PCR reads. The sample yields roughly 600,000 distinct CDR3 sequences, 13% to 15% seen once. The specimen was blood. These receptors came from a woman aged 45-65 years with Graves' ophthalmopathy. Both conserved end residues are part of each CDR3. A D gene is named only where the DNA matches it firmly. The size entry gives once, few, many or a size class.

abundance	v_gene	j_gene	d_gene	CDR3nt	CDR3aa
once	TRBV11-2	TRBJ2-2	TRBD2	TGTGCCAGCAGTCCCCGGACTAGCGGGAGTCGAGACACCGGGGAGCTGTTTTTT	CASSPRTSGSRDTGELFF
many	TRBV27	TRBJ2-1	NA	TGTGCCAGCAGTTTAGGGCAGTTAAACAATGAGCAGTTCTTC	CASSLGQLNNEQFF
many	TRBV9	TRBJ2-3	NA	TGTGCCAGCAGCCCCGCCGCGCCAGATACGCAGTATTTT	CASSPAAPDTQYF
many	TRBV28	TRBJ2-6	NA	TGTGCCAGCAGTGGGGCAGGGGCCCTCTCTGGGGCCAACGTCCTGACTTTC	CASSGAGALSGANVLTF
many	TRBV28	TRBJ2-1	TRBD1	TGTGCCAGCACCCCGGGACAGGGCTTAAAGCAGTTCTTC	CASTPGQGLKQFF
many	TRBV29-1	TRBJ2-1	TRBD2	TGCAGCGTTGAGGGTCTGGCGGGAGTACGCGATGAGCAGTTCTTC	CSVEGLAGVRDEQFF
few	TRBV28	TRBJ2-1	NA	TGTGCCAGCAGAACAGGGCAGATTGTGCAGTTCTTC	CASRTGQIVQFF
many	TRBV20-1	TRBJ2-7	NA	TGCAGTGCTAGTCAGGGGGCGGGGGACGAGCAGTACTTC	CSASQGAGDEQYF
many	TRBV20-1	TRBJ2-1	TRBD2	TGCAGTGCTAGACTAGGACTAGCGGGCGAGTACAATGAGCAGTTCTTC	CSARLGLAGEYNEQFF
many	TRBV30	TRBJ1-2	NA	TGTGCCTGGACCGAGACAGAAAACTATGGCTACACCTTC	CAWTETENYGYTF
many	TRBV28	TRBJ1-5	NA	TGTGCCAGCAGAGGTCCTAATAGCAATCAGCCCCAGCATTTT	CASRGPNSNQPQHF
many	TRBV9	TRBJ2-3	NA	TGTGCCAGCAGCGTAGGCGGGATCGCTGATACGCAGTATTTT	CASSVGGIADTQYF
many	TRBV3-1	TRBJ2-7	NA	TGTGCCAGCAGCCACCCGGACGGTAGCGTTTCCTACGAGCAGTACTTC	CASSHPDGSVSYEQYF